This entry lists 27 T cell receptor beta chains sequenced from one sample in a study of identical twins. TCRdb ran MiXCR on the 5' RACE reads and lists one entry per CDR3 protein. The table has around 490,000 distinct CDR3 sequences, approximately 16% seen once. These data were also filed under a second study, of yellow fever vaccine responses in identical twins.

Sequencing used CD4+ T cells sorted from blood. The receptors shown here come from a woman in her late teens or twenties in good health.

The rearrangement links TRBV7-9 to TRBJ1-1; D unclear. V was shortened by 1 base and J by 2 bases, with 2 bases between the two germline ends. The CDR3 covers 12 residues. The germline CDR1 and CDR2 sequences are SEHNR and FQNEAQ (reference sequence). In DNA form, the CDR3 reads TGTGCCAGCAGCTTAGACAACACTGAAGCTTTCTTT. This translates into CASSLDNTEAFF.

This clonotype has more than one count but fewer than ten. The chain carries TRBV6-5 and TRBJ2-1, with 8 bases fitting TRBD2. CDR1 MNHEY and CDR2 SVGAGI come from the germline V gene. This CDR3 contains 15 residues. Germline trimming cut 1 base from V and 5 bases from J; bases unmatched to any gene: 4. The CDR3 coding sequence is TGTGCCAGCAGTTACTTAGGGACTAGTAACAATGAGCAGTTCTTC. Amino acids: CASSYLGTSNNEQFF.

V is TRBV20-1 and J is TRBJ1-3; 7 bases fit TRBD1. J was trimmed by 3 bases and V by 4 bases; bases with no gene match: 3. Germline values: CDR1 DFQATT, CDR2 SNEGSKA (reference sequence). The CDR3 runs 13 residues. The CDR3 region has the DNA TGCAGTGCTACAGACAGGGTTGGAAACACCATATATTTT. Encoded protein: CSATDRVGNTIYF.

This chain connects TRBV7-2 to TRBJ2-2, with TRBD1 identical over 9 bases. The V gene end was trimmed by 6 bases and the J gene end by 5 bases; junction bases not matched to a gene: 4. The CDR3 has 14 amino acids. CDR1 is SGHTA and CDR2 is FQGNSA in the germline V gene. The CDR3 sequence is CASRQGAQTGELFF. CDR3 sequence (DNA): TGTGCCAGCAGACAGGGGGCGCAGACCGGGGAGCTGTTTTTT.

This clonotype was detected ten times or more. This rearrangement joins TRBV7-9 to TRBJ1-5; maybe TRBD1 (5 bases). V was trimmed by 4 bases and J by 16 bases, leaving 17 bases between them. Germline V gives CDR1 SEHNR, CDR2 FQNEAQ (reference sequence). The length of the CDR3 is 12 residues. Here the CDR3 DNA reads TGTGCCAGCAGCTCGCTTACTGACAGATTACATTTT. It codes for CASSSLTDRLHF.

The chain couples TRBV29-1 to TRBJ1-1, with TRBD1 as a possible D gene (6 bases). The ends were cut back, 3 bases at V and 2 bases at J, with 10 bases in the middle. Germline V gene data show CDR1 as SQVTM and CDR2 as ANQGSEA. This CDR3 is 13 amino acids long. CDR3 sequence: CSVDRGENTEAFF. CDR3 nucleotide sequence: TGCAGCGTTGACAGGGGAGAAAACACTGAAGCTTTCTTT.

This clonotype was recorded at least ten times. Compared with germline, one end of the junction differs, possibly owing to a read error. CDR3: CASSLAGSHYEQYF. CDR3 sequence (DNA): TGTGCCAGCAGTCTAGCGGGGTCCCACTACGAGCAGTACTTC. The chain combines TRBV12-3 or TRBV12-4 with TRBJ2-7; 9 nucleotides agree with TRBD2. The CDR3 covers 14 residues.

In its sample, this clonotype was seen a few times. The chain has TRBV7-9 and TRBJ2-3; D remains unclear. The germline gives CDR1 SEHNR, CDR2 FQNEAQ (reference sequence). The CDR3 is 14 residues long. The V gene lost 4 bases and the J gene lost 4 bases, with 12 bases spanning the gap. Written as DNA, the CDR3 is TGTGCCAGCAGCTCCTCCACCCCCGCAGATACGCAGTATTTT. It specifies CASSSSTPADTQYF. Looking up the rest from reference TRBV7-9 and TRBJ2-3 gives the full variable domain: DTGVSQNPRHKITKRGQNVTFRCDPISEHNRLYWYRQTLGQGPEFLTYFQNEAQLEKSRLLSDRFSAERPKGSFSTLEIQRTEQGDSAMYLCASSSSTPADTQYFGPGTRLTVL.

The chain is built from TRBV20-1 and TRBJ2-1, with a tentative D call TRBD1 (6 bases). V was trimmed by 0 bases and J by 0 bases, leaving 18 bases between them. This CDR3 spans 18 amino acids. Germline values: CDR1 DFQATT, CDR2 SNEGSKA (reference sequence). The CDR3 spells CSARDVKRQGPSYNEQFF. CDR3 DNA: TGCAGTGCTAGAGATGTCAAAAGGCAGGGGCCCTCCTACAATGAGCAGTTCTTC.

The V and J genes are TRBV14 and TRBJ2-1; weak D call: TRBD2 (7 bases). This CDR3 is 15 amino acids long. Germline V CDR1 and CDR2: SGHDN, FVKESK. Trimming took 0 bases from V and 7 from J, leaving 13 bases between them. The CDR3, as DNA: TGTGCCAGCAGCCAAGATCAGGGGCGGGGGAATGAGCAGTTCTTC. It yields the protein CASSQDQGRGNEQFF. Together with reference TRBV14 and TRBJ2-1, the CDR3 gives the full variable domain: EAGVTQFPSHSVIEKGQTVTLRCDPISGHDNLYWYRRVMGKEIKFLLHFVKESKQDESGMPNNRFLAERTGGTYSTLKVQPAELEDSGVYFCASSQDQGRGNEQFFGPGTRLTVL.

This chain joins TRBV21-1 and TRBJ1-1; TRBD1, the table's D call, lacks a check against the DNA. TRBV21-1 is shown as a pseudogene. This CDR3 spans 13 amino acids. The CDR3 nucleotides are TGTGCCAACTACAGGATCATGAACACTGAAGCTTTCTTT. Its translation is CANYRIMNTEAFF.

This clonotype was counted ten times or more. The chain links TRBV5-1 to TRBJ1-1; D is possibly TRBD1 (5 bases). The length of the CDR3 is 16 residues. Deletions cut 0 bases from V and 1 base from J, with 13 bases between. Germline CDR1 and CDR2: SGHRS and YFSETQ. CDR3 DNA: TGCGCCAGCAGCTTGGTTCAGGCGGGACGGAACACTGAAGCTTTCTTT. Translating gives CASSLVQAGRNTEAFF.

V usage is TRBV7-6 and J usage is TRBJ2-1; perhaps TRBD1 as D (5 bases). V was cut by 5 bases and J by 7 bases, with 12 bases left in between. The CDR3 covers 13 residues. Germline V gene lookup returns CDR1 SGHVS and CDR2 FNYEAQ. Here the CDR3 reads CASSQLGQNEQFF. In DNA, the CDR3 is TGTGCCAGCAGCCAGTTGGGGCAGAATGAGCAGTTCTTC.

In this sample, this clonotype turned up a few times. This chain connects TRBV5-1 to TRBJ1-4; a possible D gene is TRBD1 (6 bases). The germline CDR1 and CDR2 sequences are SGHRS and YFSETQ. This CDR3 comprises 15 residues. The germline V and J ends were trimmed by 4 bases and 4 bases, with 14 bases remaining between them. The CDR3 loop is CASSLNREINEKLFF. The CDR3 nucleotides read TGCGCCAGCAGCCTTAACAGGGAAATTAATGAAAAACTGTTTTTT.

In this sample, this clonotype turned up a few times. CDR3 amino acids: CASSEDRGVGTDTQYF. CDR3 coding DNA: TGTGCCAGCAGTGAAGACAGGGGGGTTGGCACAGATACGCAGTATTTT. The chain links TRBV2 to TRBJ2-3; TRBD1 matches 8 bases. Germline V gene data show CDR1 as SNHLY and CDR2 as FYNNEI. V lost 1 base, J lost 1 base, and 4 bases stayed unmatched. The CDR3 covers 16 residues.

This clonotype was counted a few times. The chain combines TRBV24-1 with TRBJ2-5; D is undetermined. CDR3 length: 14 residues. The V gene lost 4 bases and the J gene lost 6 bases, with 14 bases spanning the gap. Germline lookup yields CDR1 KGHDR and CDR2 SFDVKD. For the CDR3, the DNA is TGTGCCACCAGTGACCCAGGACGACCTCAGACCCAGTACTTC. Translation: CATSDPGRPQTQYF.

Only a few counts were recorded for this clonotype. V and J are TRBV29-1 and TRBJ1-5; D is uncertain. Germline assignment: CDR1 SQVTM and CDR2 ANQGSEA. V lost 7 bases to trimming and J lost 6 bases, with 4 bases between them. This CDR3 is built from 9 residues. The CDR3 sequence is CSATQPQHF. For the CDR3, the DNA is TGCAGCGCCACTCAGCCCCAGCATTTT.

This clonotype came up many times. The genes are TRBV6-5 and TRBJ2-2; 8 bases are shared with TRBD1. Per the germline V gene, CDR1 is MNHEY and CDR2 is SVGAGI. V dropped 2 bases and J dropped 1; count of bases not matched to a gene: 3. The CDR3 contains 16 residues. In DNA, the CDR3 is TGTGCCAGCAGTTACACGGGGACAGGGAACACCGGGGAGCTGTTTTTT. It encodes CASSYTGTGNTGELFF.

The rearrangement joins TRBV6-4 to TRBJ2-3; 7 nucleotides agree with TRBD1. Germline V lookup: CDR1 MRHNA, CDR2 SNTAGT. J gave up 0 bases and V 6 bases, and 9 bases lay outside the gene matches. This CDR3 contains 16 residues. Written as DNA, the CDR3 is TGTGCCAGCAGCCAGGGGACAGTGGCTAGCACAGATACGCAGTATTTT. Protein product: CASSQGTVASTDTQYF.

This clonotype has just one count. This chain links TRBV12-1 with TRBJ2-4; the table's D call TRBD1 went unverified against the DNA. TRBV12-1 is tagged as a pseudogene. The CDR3 runs 16 residues. CDR3 nucleotides: TGTGCCAGCAGCCTTGGGCTCTGGACAGGGCTTGGCATTCAGTACTTC. As protein: CASSLGLWTGLGIQYF.

This clonotype was counted between two and nine times. J is TRBJ2-5 and V is TRBV20-1; TRBD1 matches 7 bases. The V and J ends lost 5 bases and 5 bases, in that order; junction bases with no gene match: 11. Germline CDR1 is DFQATT and CDR2 is SNEGSKA (reference sequence). This CDR3 is 14 amino acids long. CDR3 residues: CSAPRTGGQETQYF. In nucleotides, the CDR3 is TGCAGTGCTCCTAGGACAGGCGGTCAGGAGACCCAGTACTTC.

The chain is built from TRBV12-3 or TRBV12-4 and TRBJ2-3; possible D gene TRBD2, 6 bases. There are 15 residues in the CDR3. The ends were cut back, 2 bases at V and 2 bases at J, with 11 bases in the middle. The CDR3 is CASSLYGGATDTQYF. In DNA, the CDR3 is TGTGCCAGCAGTTTATATGGCGGGGCCACAGATACGCAGTATTTT.

The V call is TRBV2, the J call TRBJ2-3, with 11 bases aligning to TRBD1. Germline V gives CDR1 SNHLY, CDR2 FYNNEI. V gave up 6 bases and J gave up 6 bases; unmatched junction bases: 2. CDR3 length: 13 residues. The CDR3, as DNA: TGTGCCAGCAGGGGGACAGGGGGGGATACGCAGTATTTT. Residues: CASRGTGGDTQYF. Filled out from reference TRBV2 and TRBJ2-3, the complete variable domain reads EPEVTQTPSHQVTQMGQEVILRCVPISNHLYFYWYRQILGQKVEFLVSFYNNEISEKSEIFDDQFSVERPDGSNFTLKIRSTKLEDSAMYFCASRGTGGDTQYFGPGTRLTVL.

The chain employs TRBV29-1 and TRBJ2-5, with 7 bases lining up with TRBD1. V lost 3 bases to trimming and J lost 3 bases; unmatched junction nucleotides: 7. Germline CDR1 reads SQVTM; CDR2 reads ANQGSEA. CDR3 size: 14 residues. In DNA, the CDR3 is TGCAGCGTTGATAAGGGACAGAGAGAAGAGACCCAGTACTTC. Translated, it gives CSVDKGQREETQYF.

The rearrangement uses TRBV12-5 and TRBJ2-1, with D possibly matching TRBD1 (6 bases). Germline V lookup: CDR1 LGHNT, CDR2 FRNRAP. The CDR3 has 15 residues. Between the trimmed V and J ends, which lost 2 bases and 10 bases, there was a span of 18 bases. CDR3: CASGLTWDNLEEQFF. In DNA, the CDR3 is TGTGCTAGTGGTTTGACCTGGGACAACCTAGAGGAGCAGTTCTTC.

This clonotype was counted a few times. The J gene is TRBJ2-1, the V gene TRBV6-1, with TRBD1 as a possible D gene (6 bases). V was cut by 0 bases and J by 0 bases, with 9 bases left in between. The CDR3 spans 16 residues. Germline V CDR1 and CDR2: MNHNS, SASEGT. This CDR3 reads CASSEAWDTSYNEQFF. CDR3 nucleotides: TGTGCCAGCAGTGAAGCCTGGGACACCTCCTACAATGAGCAGTTCTTC.

This clonotype was detected a few times. The rearrangement links TRBV7-2 to TRBJ2-3, with unresolved D. V was cut by 5 bases and J by 2 bases, with 11 bases left in between. The germline V gene has CDR1 SGHTA and CDR2 FQGNSA. The CDR3 covers 14 residues. This CDR3 is CASSPGPPTDTQYF. The CDR3 DNA reads as TGTGCCAGCAGCCCCGGACCCCCCACAGATACGCAGTATTTT.